This record concerns one TCR beta chain sequence. Antigen unknown. This sample stems from a study of regulatory T cells in long-lasting Graves disease. Points from the study as a whole: Thyroid tissue went unstudied; only peripheral blood was examined. There was favoring of TRBV28, TRBJ1-2 and TRBJ2-5 in persistent disease.

This CDR3 is 14 amino acids long. The V gene's germline CDR1 is MNHEY and CDR2 SVGEGT. V lost 6 bases to trimming and J lost 4 bases, with 12 bases between them. Building of the TCR beta libraries involved iRepertoire HTBI primers and Arm-PCR of CDR3 regions. Via MiXCR, TCRdb re-called the multiplex PCR reads, giving one row per CDR3 protein. Among 200,000 to 250,000 distinct CDR3 sequences, roughly 19% were seen once, and the ten largest hold 12%. Time point here: newly diagnosed GD, antithyroid drugs for less than 3 months. Scientists built the TCR library using RNA that was extracted from PBMCs. The source of the patients was an endocrinology department in Xi'an, China. These data are also associated with another study on T cells in Graves' hyperthyroidism and ophthalmopathy.

This material consisted of peripheral blood mononuclear cells (PBMCs), taken at new diagnosis, from a patient treated with antithyroid drugs. This clonotype was sampled from a woman in her twenties or thirties with Graves disease. The chain carries TRBV6-2 or TRBV6-3 and TRBJ2-2; a possible D gene is TRBD1 (6 bases). The CDR3: CASSRQVSTGELFF. The CDR3 DNA reads as TGTGCCAGCAGCCGACAGGTTTCCACCGGGGAGCTGTTTTTT.